This T cell receptor (beta chain) was retrieved from a study of T cell responses to AZD1222 COVID-19 vaccine. Generated by immunoSEQ multiplex PCR, the TCRdb table keeps only in-frame clones and is missing some. Among about 150,000 clones listed, around 92% were seen once. CDR3 length: 15 residues. Trimming stripped 4 bases from V and 0 bases from J, with 11 bases between. Germline values: CDR1 SGHRS, CDR2 YFSETQ. The chain joins TRBV5-1 to TRBJ1-3, with D tentatively TRBD1 (5 bases). The source is an adult in good health. The specimen comprised peripheral blood, sampled on day 0 of AZD1222 vaccination. The CDR3 here is CASSGDGSSGNTIYF. The CDR3 region has the DNA TGCGCCAGCAGCGGGGACGGGAGCTCTGGAAACACCATATATTTT.